This TCR beta chain was identified in a study of identifying expanded T cells in peripheral blood. No infections or other immune events were documented during collection. Only in-frame clones appear in the TCRdb table, and some are missing; sequencing was by immunoSEQ multiplex PCR. The data contain tens of thousands of clones, about 85% of them singletons. This CDR3 comprises 13 residues. From germline, CDR1 is SGHRS and CDR2 YFSETQ. V lost 7 bases to trimming and J lost 7 bases; unmatched junction nucleotides: 10. Study findings and constraints: About 1.2 clones differed between technical replicates, versus around 15 and 19 over time. Variance in clone template counts between approximately two-week samples significantly increased with total template count across all healthy donors.

In regard to this clone: Its antigen is not known.

The genes are TRBV5-1 and TRBJ1-1; 7 nucleotides match TRBD1. Sequencing was done on a sample of blood. The receptor was derived from a person aged 18-69 years in good health. CDR3 coding DNA: TGCGCCAGCTATCCCGCAGGGGGGGATGAAGCTTTCTTT. Encoded protein: CASYPAGGDEAFF.